This is a list of T cell receptor beta chains from one sample in a study of cytomegalovirus exposure and HLA in healthy donors. The method was immunoSEQ multiplex PCR; TCRdb's version includes in-frame clones alone and lacks a portion of them. The sample has about 140,000 clones, roughly 77% seen once. The sample was PBMCs. These receptor sequences come from a female donor in good health and CMV-seronegative. CDR3s include the opening cysteine and the closing phenylalanine or tryptophan. The order of the fields is J gene, clone size, D gene, V gene, CDR3 DNA, CDR3 protein. D genes are given only for firm matches. Clone size is not always given. Where it is, it says once, few, many or a class for expanded clones.

j_call: TRBJ2-2
clone_size: few
d_call: NA
v_call: TRBV2
cdr3_nt: TGTGCCAGCAGTGAGGGATACAGGGACACCGGGGAGCTGTTTTTT
cdr3_aa: CASSEGYRDTGELFF

j_call: TRBJ2-5
clone_size: NA
d_call: NA
v_call: TRBV29-1
cdr3_nt: TGCAGCGTTGAAAGTTGGGGTTCTAGGGAGAGAGAGACCCAGTACTTC
cdr3_aa: CSVESWGSRERETQYF

j_call: TRBJ2-1
clone_size: NA
d_call: NA
v_call: TRBV11-3
cdr3_nt: TGTGCCAGCAGCCGGACAAATCGGAACGGTGAGCAGTTCTTC
cdr3_aa: CASSRTNRNGEQFF

j_call: TRBJ2-7
clone_size: NA
d_call: TRBD2
v_call: TRBV7-9
cdr3_nt: TGTGCCAGCACCCTGACTAGCGGGGGTGGCTACGAGCAGTACTTC
cdr3_aa: CASTLTSGGGYEQYF

j_call: TRBJ2-1
clone_size: NA
d_call: TRBD1
v_call: TRBV2
cdr3_nt: TGTGCCAGCAGTACCGGGACAGGGGCCTACAATGAGCAGTTCTTC
cdr3_aa: CASSTGTGAYNEQFF

j_call: TRBJ1-2
clone_size: few
d_call: TRBD1
v_call: TRBV27
cdr3_nt: TGTGCCAGCAGTTTCCAGACAGGGGGGGCTTGGGGCTACACCTTC
cdr3_aa: CASSFQTGGAWGYTF

j_call: TRBJ1-1
clone_size: once
d_call: NA
v_call: TRBV27
cdr3_nt: TGTGCCAGCAGTCTCCGCCAAACAGGGAACACTGAAGCTTTCTTT
cdr3_aa: CASSLRQTGNTEAFF

j_call: TRBJ2-5
clone_size: few
d_call: TRBD1
v_call: TRBV5-6
cdr3_nt: TGTGCCAGCAGCCGGGACAGGTACCAAGAGACCCAGTACTTC
cdr3_aa: CASSRDRYQETQYF

j_call: TRBJ2-3
clone_size: NA
d_call: NA
v_call: TRBV6-5
cdr3_nt: TGTGCCAGCAGTAGCAGCGGTACCTCCCCAGATACGCAGTATTTT
cdr3_aa: CASSSSGTSPDTQYF

j_call: TRBJ2-3
clone_size: few
d_call: TRBD2
v_call: TRBV6-5
cdr3_nt: TGTGCCAGCAAACCGGGAGGGGATACGCAGTATTTT
cdr3_aa: CASKPGGDTQYF

j_call: TRBJ1-4
clone_size: NA
d_call: TRBD1
v_call: TRBV30
cdr3_nt: TGTGCCTGGACGAGGGACAGGAGGGAAAAACTGTTTTTT
cdr3_aa: CAWTRDRREKLFF

j_call: TRBJ1-1
clone_size: few
d_call: NA
v_call: TRBV30
cdr3_nt: TGTGCCTGGGCAAGGGGCGTAAACACTGAAGCTTTCTTT
cdr3_aa: CAWARGVNTEAFF

j_call: TRBJ2-7
clone_size: NA
d_call: NA
v_call: TRBV5-5
cdr3_nt: TGTGCCAGCAGCCAGCGCGGGAACATCGTCGGTCCCCTATACGAGCAGTACTTC
cdr3_aa: CASSQRGNIVGPLYEQYF

j_call: TRBJ2-5
clone_size: NA
d_call: NA
v_call: TRBV30
cdr3_nt: TGTGCCCGGGGGGCTCAAGAGACCCAGTACTTC
cdr3_aa: CARGAQETQYF

j_call: TRBJ1-2
clone_size: NA
d_call: TRBD1
v_call: TRBV14
cdr3_nt: TGTGCCAGCAGCCCGGGACAGGGGAACTATGGCTACACCTTC
cdr3_aa: CASSPGQGNYGYTF

j_call: TRBJ2-7
clone_size: NA
d_call: NA
v_call: TRBV29-1
cdr3_nt: TGCAGCGTCCAAACTGGGCGGGACTACGAGCAGTACTTC
cdr3_aa: CSVQTGRDYEQYF

j_call: TRBJ2-1
clone_size: NA
d_call: TRBD1
v_call: TRBV6-5
cdr3_nt: TGTGCCAGCAGACCCGGGACAGGCTCCTACAATGAGCAGTTCTTC
cdr3_aa: CASRPGTGSYNEQFF